A single T cell receptor beta chain is shown here with its context. What it recognizes is unknown. At one of its ends the junction is not consistent with the germline gene, which may arise from a read error. This CDR3 contains 14 residues. Germline V CDR1 and CDR2: SSHAT, FNYEAQ (reference sequence). This entry is derived from a study of graft-versus-host responses after intestinal transplantation. Study at large: In this cohort, recipients had multivisceral, liver-intestinal, or isolated intestinal transplants. Recipients uniformly received anti-thymocyte globulin induction, followed by tacrolimus and steroids for about 3 years. General study results and limits: Individuals who had graft-donor T cell macrochimerism had allografts that showed high graft-versus-host to host-versus-graft clonal ratios. Declining HvG levels early post-transplant were linked to peak circulating GvH clone levels.

Clones were read by immunoSEQ multiplex PCR, and TCRdb kept only the in-frame ones, dropping some. The sample comprises 20,000 to 30,000 clones, approximately 83% of which are singletons, and over 0.85% rests with the top ten. The sequence came from a human patient who received an intestinal transplant, so some T cells may come from the graft donor. The specimen comprised PBMCs, sampled 463 days after intestinal transplant. V is TRBV7-7 and J is TRBJ1-3; D is perhaps TRBD1 (6 bases). The CDR3: CASSSGVGGNTIYF. CDR3 bases: TGTGCTAGCAGCTCAGGGGTTGGAGGAAACACCATATATTTT.